The clone carrying this T cell receptor gamma chain was observed at least ten times. TCRdb re-identified clones in the multiplex PCR reads via CATT. This table holds around 24,000 gamma-chain clones, around 3% found once. These data are taken from a study of γδ T cells in repeated Plasmodium falciparum infection. Flow sorting of PBMC yielded separate Vgamma9/Vdelta2+ and Vdelta2-negative gammadelta T cell populations for bulk repertoire analysis. Per germline, CDR1 GITISATS and CDR2 ISYDGTV (reference sequence). J lost 9 bases, V lost 3 bases, and 8 bases had no gene match. The CDR3 runs 16 residues. This chain connects TRGV9 to TRGJP. Germline matching of the DNA provided the J gene here, since TCRdb leaves it blank. The clonotype was recovered from a pool of human donors (malaria-infected and uninfected, not separated). The sample was gamma-delta T cells from blood. In nucleotides, the CDR3 is TGTGCCTTGTGGGAGACCTTAACGTTGGGCAAAAAAATCAAGGTATTT. Encoded protein: CALWETLTLGKKIKVF.